The 20 T cell receptor beta chains in this list originate from one sample, sequenced in a study of PD-L1 blockade in urothelial cancer. Repertoires were generated with immunoSEQ multiplex PCR, while TCRdb's copy carries only in-frame clones and drops some. The sample carries approximately 100,000 clones, roughly nine tenths recorded once. The sample was PBMCs, taken around atezolizumab (anti-PD-L1) treatment. The receptors were sampled from a woman of 80 years or more with urothelial cancer.

There are a few counts of this clone. The J gene is TRBJ1-1, the V gene TRBV27, with a tentative D call TRBD1 (6 bases). V was trimmed by 3 bases and J by 1 base, leaving 18 bases between them. The CDR3 loop spans 17 amino acids. CDR1 is MNHEY, CDR2 SMNVEV, per germline (reference sequence). CDR3 region: CASSFQGQGLGNTEAFF. The DNA for the CDR3 is TGTGCCAGCAGTTTCCAGGGGCAGGGGTTGGGGAACACTGAAGCTTTCTTT.

The gene calls are TRBV29-1 and TRBJ2-7; the match to TRBD2 covers 11 bases. After removal of 6 bases from V and 0 bases from J, the junction contained 10 bases not matched to a gene. Per germline, CDR1 SQVTM and CDR2 ANQGSEA. CDR3 length: 16 residues. The CDR3 region has the DNA TGCAGCGTGAAGGTAGCGGGAGGGCCGGGCTCCTACGAGCAGTACTTC. This translates into CSVKVAGGPGSYEQYF.

This clone showed up just once. The chain has TRBV7-2 and TRBJ2-7; TRBD1 matches at 8 bases. V lost 5 bases to trimming and J lost 11 bases; unmatched junction nucleotides: 8. The CDR3 loop spans 12 amino acids. Per germline, CDR1 SGHTA and CDR2 FQGNSA. In nucleotides, the CDR3 is TGTGCCAGCAGCCCCGGGACAGGCCCTGAGTACTTC. This codes for CASSPGTGPEYF.

This sequence joins TRBV6-1 and TRBJ1-2, with a possible D match to TRBD1 (6 bases). With 11 bases removed from V and 8 bases from J, the gap between germline ends came to 15 bases. The CDR3 sequence is 11 residues long. Germline loops: CDR1 MNHNS, CDR2 SASEGT. The CDR3 reads CAAGDREGYTF. As DNA, the CDR3 is TGTGCCGCAGGGGATAGAGAAGGCTACACCTTC.

V gene TRBV10-2 combines with J gene TRBJ2-7; D possibly corresponds to TRBD1 (7 bases). V was shortened by 7 bases and J by 1 base, with 14 bases between the two germline ends. Germline V gene lookup returns CDR1 WSHSY and CDR2 SAAADI. CDR3 size: 14 residues. The CDR3 region is CASTLQGRSYEQYF. The CDR3 DNA reads as TGCGCCAGCACCCTACAGGGGAGGTCCTACGAGCAGTACTTC.

The V and J genes are TRBV7-9 and TRBJ1-2; TRBD1 agrees at 9 bases. The germline V gene encodes CDR1 SEHNR and CDR2 FQNEAQ (reference sequence). V gave up 5 bases and J gave up 2 bases; unmatched junction bases: 6. CDR3 length equals 15 residues. In nucleotides, the CDR3 is TGTGCCAGCAGCGTCGGACAGGGGACCAACTATGGCTACACCTTC. It yields the protein CASSVGQGTNYGYTF.

The rearrangement links TRBV19 to TRBJ1-4; 7 nucleotides agree with TRBD1. This CDR3 has 13 amino acids. Germline V gene data show CDR1 as LNHDA and CDR2 as SQIVND (reference sequence). V was clipped by 9 bases and J by 8 bases; unmatched bases: 9. CDR3: CASSRGNPEKLFF. CDR3 coding DNA: TGTGCCAGCAGCAGGGGGAATCCGGAAAAACTGTTTTTT.

This chain links TRBV5-4 with TRBJ1-1; a possible D gene is TRBD1 (5 bases). There are 16 residues in the CDR3. Trimming left V 3 bases short and J 1 base short, with 16 bases between. Germline CDR1 and CDR2: SGHNT and YYREEE (reference sequence). This chain's CDR3 is CASSSGKGGANTEAFF. DNA for the CDR3: TGTGCCAGCAGCTCAGGAAAGGGTGGGGCGAACACTGAAGCTTTCTTT.

V gene TRBV5-6 combines with J gene TRBJ2-1; possibly TRBD1 for D (6 bases). The V end lost 0 bases, the J end lost 0 bases, and 7 bases lay between the germline ends. The germline V gene encodes CDR1 SGHDT and CDR2 YYEEEE. CDR3 length equals 15 residues. The CDR3 here is CASSLDRASYNEQFF. CDR3 bases: TGTGCCAGCAGCTTGGACAGGGCCTCCTACAATGAGCAGTTCTTC.

This sequence joins TRBV5-1 and TRBJ1-1; D is perhaps TRBD1 (6 bases). V was clipped by 4 bases and J by 1 base, with 20 bases between them. The CDR3 is 17 amino acids. The germline gives CDR1 SGHRS, CDR2 YFSETQ. The CDR3 protein is CASSQRSGGAGNTEAFF. For the CDR3, the DNA is TGCGCCAGCAGCCAGAGAAGCGGGGGCGCGGGGAACACTGAAGCTTTCTTT. The full variable domain, its missing parts supplied by reference TRBV5-1 and TRBJ1-1, is KAGVTQTPRYLIKTRGQQVTLSCSPISGHRSVSWYQQTPGQGLQFLFEYFSETQRNKGNFPGRFSGRQFSNSRSEMNVSTLELGDSALYLCASSQRSGGAGNTEAFFGQGTRLTVV.

This clone was found once. For the CDR3, the DNA is TGTGCCAGCAGCGAGGGACTAGCGGGAGGGGCAGATACGCAGTATTTT. Protein product: CASSEGLAGGADTQYF. The genes are TRBV9 and TRBJ2-3; 16 positions match TRBD2. The CDR3 extends over 16 amino acids. V was pared by 3 bases and J by 4 bases, with 2 bases of the junction left unmatched. The germline V gene has CDR1 SGDLS and CDR2 YYNGEE.

This chain links TRBV10-1 with TRBJ2-1, with D perhaps matching TRBD1 (7 bases). There are 16 residues in the CDR3. Between the trimmed V and J ends, which lost 6 bases and 3 bases, there was a span of 18 bases. Germline CDR1 WNHNN, CDR2 SYGVQD (reference sequence). In DNA form, the CDR3 reads TGCGCCAGCAGCCCCACCGGCAGGGGGGACTACAATGAGCAGTTCTTC. Protein sequence: CASSPTGRGDYNEQFF.

This rearrangement joins TRBV30 to TRBJ1-1, with a tentative D call TRBD1 (5 bases). V lost 0 bases and J lost 4, with 21 bases in between. The CDR3 is made up of 17 amino acids. Germline V gene sequence: CDR1 GTSNPN, CDR2 SVGIG (reference sequence). CDR3 region: CAWSVHNRPGKGTEAFF. CDR3 in DNA: TGTGCCTGGAGTGTACACAACCGCCCAGGGAAGGGCACTGAAGCTTTCTTT. The full variable domain, rest sourced from reference TRBV30 and TRBJ1-1, is SQTIHQWPATLVQPVGSPLSLECTVEGTSNPNLYWYRQAAGRGLQLLFYSVGIGQISSEVPQNLSASRPQDRQFILSSKKLLLSDSGFYLCAWSVHNRPGKGTEAFFGQGTRLTVV.

This chain joins TRBV2 and TRBJ1-2; D not resolved. CDR3 length: 14 residues. V dropped 5 bases and J dropped 1 base, with 11 bases sitting between them. Germline lookup yields CDR1 SNHLY and CDR2 FYNNEI. The CDR3 DNA reads as TGTGCCAGCAGTATCGGCGGTCTTAACTATGGCTACACCTTC. It translates to CASSIGGLNYGYTF.

J is TRBJ2-4 and V is TRBV19; 8 bases match TRBD1. The CDR3 runs 15 residues. Germline loops: CDR1 LNHDA, CDR2 SQIVND (reference sequence). V shed 3 bases, J shed 8 bases, and the junction held 9 bases outside the gene matches. In DNA, the CDR3 is TGTGCCAGTAGTATGTCACAGGGGGTGGATTACATTCAGTACTTC. Translating gives CASSMSQGVDYIQYF.

The chain combines TRBV4-1 with TRBJ2-3; TRBD2 might be the D (6 bases). CDR3 length: 19 amino acids. V was trimmed by 0 bases and J by 3 bases, leaving 22 bases between them. Germline CDR1 and CDR2: MGHRA and YSYEKL. The CDR3 DNA reads as TGCGCCAGCAGCCAAGATCAGAGTCCAGGACCCGGAGGGACAGATACGCAGTATTTT. This translates into CASSQDQSPGPGGTDTQYF.

CDR3 nucleotides: TGTGCCATCAGTGACAGGGGGCGGTTTGGGTATGGCTACACCTTC. This encodes CAISDRGRFGYGYTF. The genes are TRBV10-3 and TRBJ1-2; TRBD1 matches 8 bases. CDR1 and CDR2 from the germline V gene are ENHRY and SYGVKD. This CDR3 is built from 15 residues. Unmatched junction bases numbered 8, after V lost 3 bases and J lost 5 bases.

The chain has TRBV28 and TRBJ2-7, with 7 positions matching TRBD2. The ends lost 2 bases at V and 0 bases at J; junction bases unmatched: 7. The CDR3 contains 16 residues. The V gene's germline CDR1 is MDHEN and CDR2 SYDVKM. As DNA, the CDR3 is TGTGCCAGCAGTTTACATCTAGCGGAGCTCTCCTACGAGCAGTACTTC. The encoded protein is CASSLHLAELSYEQYF.

The CDR3 DNA follows: TGTGCCAGCAGCCGGACTAGCGGTTTTGATGAGCAGTTCTTC. Amino acids: CASSRTSGFDEQFF. The chain is built from TRBV7-9 and TRBJ2-1; 10 nucleotides agree with TRBD2. The CDR3 has 14 residues. Germline CDR1 and CDR2: SEHNR and FQNEAQ (reference sequence). V lost 5 bases to trimming and J lost 8 bases; unmatched junction nucleotides: 6.

The V gene is TRBV10-3, the J gene TRBJ2-3; D uncertain. In germline, CDR1 is ENHRY, CDR2 SYGVKD. V was shortened by 6 bases and J by 5 bases, with 15 bases between the two germline ends. This CDR3 has 14 amino acids. The CDR3 region is CAIRPGSSGDTQYF. CDR3 in DNA: TGTGCCATCAGACCCGGGTCCTCTGGAGATACGCAGTATTTT.